What follows are 16 T cell receptor beta chains derived from one specimen sequenced in a study of CD8 T cells in ankylosing spondylitis. TCRdb re-derived calls from the 5' RACE reads in MiXCR, one entry per CDR3 protein. The sample records about 220,000 distinct CDR3 sequences, about 10% being singletons. The sample comprised blood, either unsorted or a sorted T cell fraction (not recorded which). These receptors came from a male donor with ankylosing spondylitis or in good health (not recorded which).

There are many counts of this clonotype. The CDR3 DNA is TGTGCCAGCAGCCAAGTTACAACTGAAGCTTTCTTT. It codes for CASSQVTTEAFF. The rearrangement uses TRBV4-2 and TRBJ1-1; D is uncertain. CDR3 length: 12 amino acids. V was shortened by 1 base and J by 5 bases, with 5 bases between the two germline ends. Germline V gives CDR1 LGHNA, CDR2 YNFKEQ.

This clonotype was found a few times. The V and J genes are TRBV7-3 and TRBJ1-1; 8 nucleotides agree with TRBD1. CDR1 and CDR2 from the germline V gene are SGHTA and FQGTGA. After removal of 5 bases from V and 5 bases from J, the junction contained 10 bases not matched to a gene. This CDR3 has 15 residues. As DNA, the CDR3 is TGTGCCAGCAGCGTCCAGGGGGCGCAGTATACTGAAGCTTTCTTT. Encoded protein: CASSVQGAQYTEAFF.

In this sample, this clonotype turned up many times. The rearrangement joins TRBV29-1 to TRBJ2-7; D unclear. Trimming removed 3 bases from V and 0 bases from J, with 9 bases in between. The CDR3 covers 13 residues. CDR1 is SQVTM, CDR2 ANQGSEA, per germline. The chain's CDR3 is CSVDRLSSYEQYF. The CDR3 bases are TGCAGCGTTGACCGTCTATCCTCCTACGAGCAGTACTTC.

V gene TRBV30 combines with J gene TRBJ2-1, with 8 bases fitting TRBD1. CDR1 is GTSNPN and CDR2 is SVGIG in the germline V gene (reference sequence). The CDR3 consists of 13 residues. With V trimmed by 7 bases and J by 6 bases, 8 bases remained unmatched. CDR3 DNA sequence: TGTGCCTCCTGGACAGGGACAGGCAATGAGCAGTTCTTC. The encoded protein is CASWTGTGNEQFF.

The chain links TRBV7-2 to TRBJ2-3; the match to TRBD2 covers 9 bases. The CDR3 sequence is 17 residues long. V dropped 0 bases and J dropped 5; count of bases not matched to a gene: 9. Germline lookup yields CDR1 SGHTA and CDR2 FQGNSA. CDR3 nucleotides: TGTGCCAGCAGCTTAGCGGGTGGCGGGGGGGCCAAAGATACGCAGTATTTT. This sequence encodes CASSLAGGGGAKDTQYF.

CDR3 sequence: CASSSIQGDTQYF. The CDR3 DNA reads as TGTGCCAGCAGCTCCATCCAGGGAGATACGCAGTATTTT. The rearrangement uses TRBV7-8 and TRBJ2-3, with TRBD1 as a possible D gene (5 bases). Trimming cost V 4 bases and J 5 bases, with 10 bases left between them. In germline, CDR1 is SGHVS, CDR2 FQNEAQ. The CDR3 runs to 13 residues.

In this sample, this clonotype turned up many times. V usage is TRBV29-1 and J usage is TRBJ1-5; D is uncertain. The CDR3 consists of 13 residues. The germline gives CDR1 SQVTM, CDR2 ANQGSEA. Trimming shortened V by 7 bases and J by 0 bases, and 10 bases separated the two germline ends. In nucleotides, the CDR3 is TGCAGCGCTAGGGCGGATAGCAATCAGCCCCAGCATTTT. Its translation is CSARADSNQPQHF. Full variable domain (missing parts from reference TRBV29-1 and TRBJ1-5): SAVISQKPSRDICQRGTSLTIQCQVDSQVTMMFWYRQQPGQSLTLIATANQGSEATYESGFVIDKFPISRPNLTFSTLTVSNMSPEDSSIYLCSARADSNQPQHFGDGTRLSIL.

This clonotype was counted at least ten times. V usage is TRBV20-1 and J usage is TRBJ1-6; weak D call: TRBD1 (5 bases). Per germline, CDR1 DFQATT and CDR2 SNEGSKA (reference sequence). The CDR3 loop spans 15 amino acids. V lost 2 bases and J 6 bases, leaving 14 bases between the germline ends. The CDR3: CSARIDSKGNSPLHF. The CDR3 bases are TGCAGTGCTAGAATAGACAGTAAGGGTAATTCACCCCTCCACTTT.

This clonotype showed up many times. V and J are TRBV30 and TRBJ2-7; D remains unclear. V was shortened by 0 bases and J by 6 bases, with 12 bases between the two germline ends. CDR1 GTSNPN and CDR2 SVGIG come from the germline V gene (reference sequence). The CDR3 has 13 residues. CDR3 DNA sequence: TGTGCCTGGAGTGTAGGGCAGAATGGCGAGCAGTACTTC. It translates to CAWSVGQNGEQYF. Filled out from reference TRBV30 and TRBJ2-7, the complete variable domain reads SQTIHQWPATLVQPVGSPLSLECTVEGTSNPNLYWYRQAAGRGLQLLFYSVGIGQISSEVPQNLSASRPQDRQFILSSKKLLLSDSGFYLCAWSVGQNGEQYFGPGTRLTVT.

Only a few counts were recorded for this clonotype. The V and J genes are TRBV20-1 and TRBJ2-1; 9 nucleotides match TRBD2. The CDR3 extends over 20 amino acids. Germline loops: CDR1 DFQATT, CDR2 SNEGSKA (reference sequence). Unmatched junction bases numbered 17, after V lost 0 bases and J lost 2 bases. The CDR3 DNA is TGCAGTGCTAGAGATAGTTTAACCGTGGTCAGCGGGGGGCCCTACAATGAGCAGTTCTTC. This sequence encodes CSARDSLTVVSGGPYNEQFF.

This clonotype was observed a handful of times. The chain employs TRBV9 and TRBJ2-1; 11 nucleotides line up with TRBD2. The germline gives CDR1 SGDLS, CDR2 YYNGEE. This CDR3 has 16 residues. V gave up 3 bases and J gave up 2 bases; unmatched junction bases: 4. The CDR3, as DNA: TGTGCCAGCAGCGCAGATAGCGGGGGGGCCTACAATGAGCAGTTCTTC. Translating it yields CASSADSGGAYNEQFF.

The rearrangement links TRBV20-1 to TRBJ2-1; TRBD2 agrees at 11 bases. With V trimmed by 5 bases and J by 7 bases, 10 bases remained unmatched. CDR1 is DFQATT, CDR2 SNEGSKA, per germline (reference sequence). This CDR3 has 15 residues. DNA of the CDR3: TGCAGTGCTGAGGGACTAGCGGCAATAAAGAATGAGCAGTTCTTC. This gives the protein CSAEGLAAIKNEQFF.

This clonotype was observed at least ten times. This rearrangement joins TRBV20-1 to TRBJ2-5; D tentatively reads TRBD1 or TRBD2 (5 bases each). Between the trimmed V and J ends, which lost 0 bases and 2 bases, there was a span of 13 bases. From germline, CDR1 is DFQATT and CDR2 SNEGSKA (reference sequence). This CDR3 is 15 amino acids long. The CDR3 reads CSARDGGRIQETQYF. The DNA for the CDR3 is TGCAGTGCTAGAGATGGGGGACGGATACAAGAGACCCAGTACTTC.

This clonotype was recorded at least ten times. The rearrangement links TRBV7-2 to TRBJ2-6; 8 nucleotides align to TRBD2. CDR1 and CDR2 from the germline V gene are SGHTA and FQGNSA. The CDR3 consists of 17 residues. Unmatched junction bases numbered 4, after V lost 3 bases and J lost 0 bases. In DNA, the CDR3 is TGTGCCAGCAGCTTTAGCGGGGCGACCTCTGGGGCCAACGTCCTGACTTTC. Protein product: CASSFSGATSGANVLTF.

This clonotype has ten or more counts. The genes are TRBV20-1 and TRBJ2-5, with TRBD2 matching 10 bases. Unmatched junction bases numbered 4, after V lost 5 bases and J lost 1 base. The V gene's germline CDR1 is DFQATT and CDR2 SNEGSKA (reference sequence). The CDR3 runs to 14 residues. The CDR3 DNA reads as TGCAGTGCTGGTAGCGGGGGGACCCAAGAGACCCAGTACTTC. It codes for CSAGSGGTQETQYF.

This clonotype came up many times. The V call is TRBV10-3, the J call TRBJ2-5, with D possibly matching TRBD2 (6 bases). V shed 10 bases and J shed 2 bases, with 17 bases lying between them. The CDR3 has 14 residues. The germline V gene encodes CDR1 ENHRY and CDR2 SYGVKD. Here the CDR3 DNA reads TGTGCCACCAGAGTCGGGGGTGGGCAAGAGACCCAGTACTTC. It codes for CATRVGGGQETQYF.